Listed here is a single T cell receptor beta chain. The data were obtained in a study of blood T cell repertoires in COVID-19. Study-level background: In each case, the material was cDNA or gDNA derived from T cells, B-cell-depleted T cells, or PBMCs.

CDR1 and CDR2 from the germline V gene are SGHTA and FQGNSA. CDR3 length equals 16 residues. The germline V and J ends were trimmed by 2 bases and 4 bases, with 15 bases remaining between them. Repertoires were generated with immunoSEQ multiplex PCR, while TCRdb's copy carries only in-frame clones and drops some. Of around 100,000 clones detected, approximately 69% appear once; the ten largest clones hold about 6%. Input material: peripheral blood. The V and J genes are TRBV7-2 and TRBJ2-1; no reliable D call. The source of this sequence is a man older than 75 with acute or convalescent COVID-19. CDR3 sequence: CASSLFPGHEYNEQFF. The CDR3 coding sequence is TGTGCCAGCAGCTTATTCCCCGGTCACGAGTACAATGAGCAGTTCTTC.